Each of the 3 T cell receptor beta chains below was sequenced from the same sample in a study of blood T cell repertoires in COVID-19. Libraries were prepared by immunoSEQ multiplex PCR; TCRdb keeps only in-frame clonotypes and omits some of them. The repertoire holds 150,000 to 200,000 clones, 80% to 95% seen once, with less than 2% in the top ten. The sample comprised peripheral blood. Receptors were obtained from a woman in her sixties or seventies with COVID-19, enrolled during active disease.

J is TRBJ2-5 and V is TRBV12-3 or TRBV12-4, with unresolved D. The CDR3 totals 13 residues. V gave up 2 bases and J gave up 2 bases, with 6 bases separating them. The CDR3 coding sequence is TGTGCCAGCAGTTTATGGGCGCAAGAGACCCAGTACTTC. Translated, it gives CASSLWAQETQYF.

The chain couples TRBV4-3 to TRBJ2-1; perhaps TRBD1 as D (5 bases). Germline assignment: CDR1 LGHNA and CDR2 YSLEER. There are 13 residues in the CDR3. With 3 bases removed from V and 5 bases from J, the gap between germline ends came to 8 bases. The CDR3 protein is CASSHSGHNEQFF. DNA of the CDR3: TGCGCCAGCAGCCACTCAGGGCACAATGAGCAGTTCTTC.

The rearrangement links TRBV19 to TRBJ1-2; 7 bases agree with TRBD1. This CDR3 has 15 amino acids. V gave up 7 bases and J gave up 4 bases; unmatched junction bases: 12. In germline, CDR1 is LNHDA, CDR2 SQIVND (reference sequence). For the CDR3, the DNA is TGTGCCAGTACCTCGACAGGGAACCCTCGCTATGGCTACACCTTC. Its protein is CASTSTGNPRYGYTF.